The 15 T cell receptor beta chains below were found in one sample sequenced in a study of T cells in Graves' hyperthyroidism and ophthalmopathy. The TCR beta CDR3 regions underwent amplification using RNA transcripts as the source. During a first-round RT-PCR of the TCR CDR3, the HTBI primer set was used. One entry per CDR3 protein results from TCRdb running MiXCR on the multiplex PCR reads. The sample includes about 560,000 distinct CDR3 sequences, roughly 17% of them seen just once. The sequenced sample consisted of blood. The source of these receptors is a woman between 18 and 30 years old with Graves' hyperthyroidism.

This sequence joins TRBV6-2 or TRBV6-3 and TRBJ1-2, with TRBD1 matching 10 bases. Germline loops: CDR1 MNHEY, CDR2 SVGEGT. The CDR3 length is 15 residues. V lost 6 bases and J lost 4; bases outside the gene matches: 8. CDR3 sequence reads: CASSKATGGFYGYTF. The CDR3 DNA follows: TGTGCCAGCAGCAAGGCGACAGGGGGCTTCTATGGCTACACCTTC.

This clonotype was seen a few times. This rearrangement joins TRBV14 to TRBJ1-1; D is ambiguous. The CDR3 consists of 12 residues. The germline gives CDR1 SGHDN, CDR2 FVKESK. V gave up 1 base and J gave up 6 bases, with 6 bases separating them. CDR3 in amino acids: CASSQVPSEAFF. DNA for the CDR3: TGTGCCAGCAGCCAAGTCCCGTCTGAAGCTTTCTTT. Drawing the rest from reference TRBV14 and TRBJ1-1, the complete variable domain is EAGVTQFPSHSVIEKGQTVTLRCDPISGHDNLYWYRRVMGKEIKFLLHFVKESKQDESGMPNNRFLAERTGGTYSTLKVQPAELEDSGVYFCASSQVPSEAFFGQGTRLTVV.

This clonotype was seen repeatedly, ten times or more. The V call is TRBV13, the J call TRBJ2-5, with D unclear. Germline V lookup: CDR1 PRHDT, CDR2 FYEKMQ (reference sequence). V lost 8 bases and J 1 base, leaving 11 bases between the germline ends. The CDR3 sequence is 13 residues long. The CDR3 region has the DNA TGTGCCAGCCATCGACAAGGCCAAGAGACCCAGTACTTC. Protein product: CASHRQGQETQYF.

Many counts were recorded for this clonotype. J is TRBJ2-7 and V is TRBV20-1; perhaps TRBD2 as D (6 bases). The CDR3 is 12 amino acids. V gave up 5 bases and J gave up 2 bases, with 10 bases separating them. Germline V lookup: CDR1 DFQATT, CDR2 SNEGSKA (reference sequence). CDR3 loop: CSAAGPTYEQYF. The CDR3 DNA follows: TGCAGTGCTGCGGGACCGACCTACGAGCAGTACTTC.

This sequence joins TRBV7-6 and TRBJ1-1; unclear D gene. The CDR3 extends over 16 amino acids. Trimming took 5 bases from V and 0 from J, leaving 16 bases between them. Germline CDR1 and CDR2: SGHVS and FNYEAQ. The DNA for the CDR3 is TGTGCCAGCAGCCCCGCCTGGAGGGCATTGAACACTGAAGCTTTCTTT. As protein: CASSPAWRALNTEAFF.

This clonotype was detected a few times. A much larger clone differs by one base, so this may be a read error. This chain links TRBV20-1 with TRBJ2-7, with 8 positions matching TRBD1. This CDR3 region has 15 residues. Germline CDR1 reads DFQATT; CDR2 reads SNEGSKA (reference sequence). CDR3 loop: CSARDPGQGSYGQYF. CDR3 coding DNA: TGCAGTGCTAGAGATCCCGGACAGGGCAGCTACGGGCAGTACTTC.

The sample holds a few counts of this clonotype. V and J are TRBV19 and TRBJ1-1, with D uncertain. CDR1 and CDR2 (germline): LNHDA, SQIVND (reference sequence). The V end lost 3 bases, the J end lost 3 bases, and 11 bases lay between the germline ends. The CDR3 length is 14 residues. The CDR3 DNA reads TGTGCCAGTAGTATTCAAGGACCTCACACTGAAGCTTTCTTT. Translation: CASSIQGPHTEAFF.

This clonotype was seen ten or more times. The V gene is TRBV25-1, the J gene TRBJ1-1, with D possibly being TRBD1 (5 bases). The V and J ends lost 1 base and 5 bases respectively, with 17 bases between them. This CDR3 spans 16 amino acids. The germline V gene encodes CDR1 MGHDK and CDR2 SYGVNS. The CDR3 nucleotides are TGTGCCAGCAGTGAATGGGCCGGGGCGCGTGCTACTGAAGCTTTCTTT. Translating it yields CASSEWAGARATEAFF.

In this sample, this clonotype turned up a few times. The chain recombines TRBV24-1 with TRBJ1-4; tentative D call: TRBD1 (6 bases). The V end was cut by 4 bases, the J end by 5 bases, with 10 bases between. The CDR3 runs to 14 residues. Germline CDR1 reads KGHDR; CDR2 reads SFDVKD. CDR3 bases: TGTGCCACCAGTGAGTCCGGGACAAATGAAAAACTGTTTTTT. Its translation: CATSESGTNEKLFF.

This CDR3 reads CASSIQGAGEAFF. The CDR3 DNA is TGTGCCAGTAGTATCCAGGGGGCCGGTGAAGCTTTCTTT. V usage is TRBV19 and J usage is TRBJ1-1; 8 bases match TRBD1. J gave up 7 bases and V 3 bases, and 4 bases lay outside the gene matches. CDR1 is LNHDA and CDR2 is SQIVND in the germline V gene (reference sequence). The CDR3 totals 13 residues.

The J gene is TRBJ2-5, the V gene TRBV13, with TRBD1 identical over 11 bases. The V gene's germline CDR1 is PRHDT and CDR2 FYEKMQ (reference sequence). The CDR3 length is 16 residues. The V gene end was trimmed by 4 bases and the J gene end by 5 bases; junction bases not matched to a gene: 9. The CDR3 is CASSSGTGGTRETQYF. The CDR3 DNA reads TGTGCCAGCAGCTCCGGGACAGGGGGGACTAGGGAGACCCAGTACTTC. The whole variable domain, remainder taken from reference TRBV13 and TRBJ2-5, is AAGVIQSPRHLIKEKRETATLKCYPIPRHDTVYWYQQGPGQDPQFLISFYEKMQSDKGSIPDRFSAQQFSDYHSELNMSSLELGDSALYFCASSSGTGGTRETQYFGPGTRLLVL.

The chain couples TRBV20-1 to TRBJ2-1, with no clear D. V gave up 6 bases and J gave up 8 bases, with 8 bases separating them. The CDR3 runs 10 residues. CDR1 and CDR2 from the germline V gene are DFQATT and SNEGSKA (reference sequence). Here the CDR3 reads CSAALDEQFF. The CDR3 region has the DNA TGCAGTGCAGCCCTCGATGAGCAGTTCTTC.

In DNA, the CDR3 is TGTGCCAGCAGTCCCCACATCATATCACCCCTCCACTTT. Its protein is CASSPHIISPLHF. The chain has TRBV12-3 or TRBV12-4 and TRBJ1-6; unclear D gene. V lost 5 bases and J 10 bases, leaving 12 bases between the germline ends. The CDR3 is 13 residues long.

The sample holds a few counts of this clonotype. CDR3 protein: CASSMRLAGSYEQYF. The CDR3 nucleotides read TGTGCCAGTAGTATGAGACTAGCGGGAAGCTACGAGCAGTACTTC. The rearrangement joins TRBV19 to TRBJ2-7, with TRBD2 identical over 11 bases. The V and J ends lost 3 bases and 3 bases, in that order; junction bases with no gene match: 4. CDR3 length: 15 residues. CDR1 and CDR2 (germline): LNHDA, SQIVND (reference sequence).

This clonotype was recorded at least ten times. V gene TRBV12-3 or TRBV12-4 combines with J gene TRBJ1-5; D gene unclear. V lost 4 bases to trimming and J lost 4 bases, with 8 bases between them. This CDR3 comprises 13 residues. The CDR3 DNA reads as TGTGCCAGCAGTTCTGATATGAATCAGCCCCAGCATTTT. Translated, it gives CASSSDMNQPQHF.